The T cell receptor (beta chain) under discussion was sequenced for a study of OX40 agonist ivuxolimab in advanced cancers. Across the whole study: The study enrolled dose-escalation patients with hepatocellular carcinoma, melanoma, renal cell or head and neck cancer.

The data were produced by immunoSEQ multiplex PCR, yet TCRdb's version contains in-frame clones alone and is incomplete. This sample carries about 66,000 clones, 70% to 90% of them seen once, and the ten largest clones take approximately 8%. Between the trimmed V and J ends, which lost 0 bases and 1 base, there was a span of 3 bases. In germline, CDR1 is SGHTA, CDR2 FQGTGA. There are 13 residues in the CDR3. This clone was observed a few times. Its antigen is not known. Whole-study results and caveats: Both CD4+ and CD8+ T cell populations in blood had undergone clonal expansion by week 6 at 0.1 to 3.0 mg/kg.

This TCR was sampled from an adult with an advanced solid tumor such as melanoma, head and neck, liver or kidney cancer. This chain links TRBV7-3 with TRBJ1-1; D gene ambiguous. Material: CD4+ or CD8+ T cells sorted from blood, obtained in a trial of the OX40 agonist ivuxolimab. The CDR3 DNA follows: TGTGCCAGCAGCTTAACGTGGAACACTGAAGCTTTCTTT. Translation: CASSLTWNTEAFF.